The T cell receptor (beta chain) described here comes from a study of control samples from healthy donors and cancer patients (dated by TCRdb to 2018 to 2021). Library generation was performed with the immunoSEQ multiplex PCR assay. Held by TCRdb, this immuneACCESS table contains in-frame sequences only and omits some clones. Under half of the omission traces to an unresolved V gene where checked; the cause of the rest is unknown. Within this sample are under 130,000 clones, with 80% to 90% of them counted one time only. The ten largest clones add up to 13% of the sample. Taken from the germline V gene, the CDR1 and CDR2 loops are SGHTA and FQGNSA. Inclusive of the bounding cysteine and phenylalanine, the CDR3 is 14 residues long. Only CDR3 DNA remains: 42 bases, in frame from the first base. V trim: 5 bases; J trim: 5 bases; unmatched bases: 3. This clone was recorded only once. This receptor's antigen is unknown. Nothing much larger sits one base from this clone, and base qualities are not available.

Sequenced sample: blood. The chain couples TRBV7-2 to TRBJ2-3; TRBD2 aligns with 11 central bases. The sequence was collected from a woman in her forties or fifties in good health. The CDR3 corresponds to CASSAGLAGDTQYF. The nucleotide sequence is TGTGCCAGCAGCGCCGGACTAGCGGGAGATACGCAGTATTTT.